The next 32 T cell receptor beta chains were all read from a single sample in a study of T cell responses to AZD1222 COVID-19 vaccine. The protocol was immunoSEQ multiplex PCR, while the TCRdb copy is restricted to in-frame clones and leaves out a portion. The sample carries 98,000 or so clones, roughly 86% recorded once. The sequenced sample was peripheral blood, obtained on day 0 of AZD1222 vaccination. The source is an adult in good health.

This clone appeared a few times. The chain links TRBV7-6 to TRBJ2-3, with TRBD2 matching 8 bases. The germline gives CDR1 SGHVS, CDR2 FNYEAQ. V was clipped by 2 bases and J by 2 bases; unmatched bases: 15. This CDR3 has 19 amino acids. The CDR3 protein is CASSLRSLAGATITDTQYF. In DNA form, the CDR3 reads TGTGCCAGCAGCTTACGATCTCTAGCGGGTGCCACTATCACAGATACGCAGTATTTT.

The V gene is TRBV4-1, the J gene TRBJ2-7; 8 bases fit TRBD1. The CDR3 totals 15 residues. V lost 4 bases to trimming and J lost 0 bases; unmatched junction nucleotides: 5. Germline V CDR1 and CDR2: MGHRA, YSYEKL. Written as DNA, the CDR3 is TGCGCCAGCAGCCGAGAGGGGACAGGCTCCTACGAGCAGTACTTC. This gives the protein CASSREGTGSYEQYF.

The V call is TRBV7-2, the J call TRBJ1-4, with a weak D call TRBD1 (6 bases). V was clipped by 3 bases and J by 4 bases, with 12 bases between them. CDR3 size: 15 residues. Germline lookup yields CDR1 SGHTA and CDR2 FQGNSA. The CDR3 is CASSLGRTDNEKLFF. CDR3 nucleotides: TGTGCCAGCAGCTTGGGCAGGACAGATAATGAAAAACTGTTTTTT. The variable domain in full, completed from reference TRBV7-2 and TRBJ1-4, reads GAGVSQSPSNKVTEKGKDVELRCDPISGHTALYWYRQSLGQGLEFLIYFQGNSAPDKSGLPSDRFSAERTGGSVSTLTIQRTQQEDSAVYLCASSLGRTDNEKLFFGSGTQLSVL.

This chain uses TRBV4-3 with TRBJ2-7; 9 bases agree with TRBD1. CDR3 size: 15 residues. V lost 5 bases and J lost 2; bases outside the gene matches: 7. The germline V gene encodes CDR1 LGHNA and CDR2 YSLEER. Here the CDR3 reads CASSYDGTGTYEQYF. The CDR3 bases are TGCGCCAGCAGCTACGACGGGACAGGGACCTACGAGCAGTACTTC.

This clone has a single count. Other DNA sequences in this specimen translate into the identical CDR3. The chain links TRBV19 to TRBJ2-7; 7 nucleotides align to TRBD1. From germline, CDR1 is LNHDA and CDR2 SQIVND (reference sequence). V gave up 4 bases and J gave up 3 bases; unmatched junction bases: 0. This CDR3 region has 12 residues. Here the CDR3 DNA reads TGTGCCAGTAGTAGGGACAGCTACGAGCAGTACTTC. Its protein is CASSRDSYEQYF.

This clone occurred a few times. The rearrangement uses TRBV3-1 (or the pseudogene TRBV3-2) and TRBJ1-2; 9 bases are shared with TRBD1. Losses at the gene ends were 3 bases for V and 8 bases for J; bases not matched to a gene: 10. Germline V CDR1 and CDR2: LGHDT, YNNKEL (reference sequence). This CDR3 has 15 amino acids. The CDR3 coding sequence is TGTGCCAGCAGCCAGGATCGGACAGGGGCGGCAGGCTACACCTTC. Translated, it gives CASSQDRTGAAGYTF.

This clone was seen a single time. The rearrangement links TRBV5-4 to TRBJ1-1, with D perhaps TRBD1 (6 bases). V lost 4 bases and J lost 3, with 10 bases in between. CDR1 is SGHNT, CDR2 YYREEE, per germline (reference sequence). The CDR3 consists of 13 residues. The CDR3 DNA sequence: TGTGCCAGCAGCAACACAGGGCACACTGAAGCTTTCTTT. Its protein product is CASSNTGHTEAFF.

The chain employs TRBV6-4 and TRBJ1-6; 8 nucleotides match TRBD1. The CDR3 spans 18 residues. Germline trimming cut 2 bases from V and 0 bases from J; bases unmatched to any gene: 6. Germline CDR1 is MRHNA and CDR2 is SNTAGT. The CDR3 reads CASSDRQGRNSYNSPLHF. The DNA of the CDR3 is TGTGCCAGCAGTGACCGACAGGGGCGCAACTCCTATAATTCACCCCTCCACTTT.

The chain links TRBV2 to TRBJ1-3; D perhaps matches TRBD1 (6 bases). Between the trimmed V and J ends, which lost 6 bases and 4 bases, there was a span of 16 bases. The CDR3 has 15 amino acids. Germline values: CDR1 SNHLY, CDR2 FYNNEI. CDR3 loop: CASRGLQGAGNTIYF. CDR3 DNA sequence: TGTGCCAGCAGAGGTCTACAGGGAGCCGGAAACACCATATATTTT.

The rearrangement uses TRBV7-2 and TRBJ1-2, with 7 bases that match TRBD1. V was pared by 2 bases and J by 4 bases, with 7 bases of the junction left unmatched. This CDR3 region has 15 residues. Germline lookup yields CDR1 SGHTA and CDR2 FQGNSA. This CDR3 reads CASSLRQGGTYGYTF. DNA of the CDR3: TGTGCCAGCAGCTTAAGACAGGGTGGGACCTATGGCTACACCTTC.

In DNA, the CDR3 is TGTGCCAGCAGTGAATTTGCAGGGAACACTGAAGCTTTCTTT. Residues: CASSEFAGNTEAFF. This rearrangement joins TRBV25-1 to TRBJ1-1, with D uncertain. V shed 1 base and J shed 1 base, with 7 bases lying between them. The CDR3 length is 14 residues. Germline V gene lookup returns CDR1 MGHDK and CDR2 SYGVNS.

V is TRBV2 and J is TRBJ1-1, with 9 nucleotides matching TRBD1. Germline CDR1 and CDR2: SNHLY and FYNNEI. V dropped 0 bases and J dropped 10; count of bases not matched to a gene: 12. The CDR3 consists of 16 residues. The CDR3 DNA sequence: TGTGCCAGCAGTGAAGCGCCCGGACAGGGGTGGGTTCGAGCTTTCTTT. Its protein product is CASSEAPGQGWVRAFF.

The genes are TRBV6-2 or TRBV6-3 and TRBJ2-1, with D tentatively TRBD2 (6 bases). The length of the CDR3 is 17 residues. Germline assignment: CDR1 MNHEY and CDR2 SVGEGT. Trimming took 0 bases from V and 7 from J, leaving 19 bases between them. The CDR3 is CASSYSPWEAGWNEQFF. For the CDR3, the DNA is TGTGCCAGCAGTTACTCCCCATGGGAGGCGGGGTGGAATGAGCAGTTCTTC.

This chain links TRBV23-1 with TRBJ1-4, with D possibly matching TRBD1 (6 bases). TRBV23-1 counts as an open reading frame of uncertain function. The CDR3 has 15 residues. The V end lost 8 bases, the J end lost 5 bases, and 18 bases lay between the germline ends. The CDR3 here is CASPTSGTPNEKLFF. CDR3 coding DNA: TGCGCCAGCCCAACATCCGGGACACCAAATGAAAAACTGTTTTTT.

CDR3 in amino acids: CAWSVGGEETQYF. The CDR3 DNA is TGTGCCTGGAGTGTAGGGGGGGAAGAGACCCAGTACTTC. The chain has TRBV30 and TRBJ2-5; a weak D match, TRBD2 (7 bases). In germline, CDR1 is GTSNPN, CDR2 SVGIG (reference sequence). Deletions cut 0 bases from V and 3 bases from J, with 8 bases between. This CDR3 spans 13 amino acids. Using reference TRBV30 and TRBJ2-5 for the parts outside the CDR3, the full variable domain is SQTIHQWPATLVQPVGSPLSLECTVEGTSNPNLYWYRQAAGRGLQLLFYSVGIGQISSEVPQNLSASRPQDRQFILSSKKLLLSDSGFYLCAWSVGGEETQYFGPGTRLLVL.

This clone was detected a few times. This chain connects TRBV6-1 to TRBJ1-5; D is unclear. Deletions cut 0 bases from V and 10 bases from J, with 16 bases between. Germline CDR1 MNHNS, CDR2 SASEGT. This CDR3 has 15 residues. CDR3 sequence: CASSEAGVDTSPQHF. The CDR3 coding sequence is TGTGCCAGCAGTGAAGCAGGCGTGGATACCTCCCCCCAGCATTTT.

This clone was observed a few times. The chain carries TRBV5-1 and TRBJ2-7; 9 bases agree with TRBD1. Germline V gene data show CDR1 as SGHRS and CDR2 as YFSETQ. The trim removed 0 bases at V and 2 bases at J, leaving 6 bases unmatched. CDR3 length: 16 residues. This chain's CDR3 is CASSLGWTGETYEQYF. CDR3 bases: TGCGCCAGCAGCTTGGGATGGACAGGGGAAACCTACGAGCAGTACTTC.

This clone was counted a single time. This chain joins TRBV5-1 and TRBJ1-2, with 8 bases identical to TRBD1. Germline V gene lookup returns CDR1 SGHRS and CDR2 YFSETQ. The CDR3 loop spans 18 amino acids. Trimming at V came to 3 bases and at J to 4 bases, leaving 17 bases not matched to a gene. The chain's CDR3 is CASSSTGTGVEVGYGYTF. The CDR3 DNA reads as TGCGCCAGCAGCTCCACTGGGACAGGAGTCGAGGTGGGCTATGGCTACACCTTC.

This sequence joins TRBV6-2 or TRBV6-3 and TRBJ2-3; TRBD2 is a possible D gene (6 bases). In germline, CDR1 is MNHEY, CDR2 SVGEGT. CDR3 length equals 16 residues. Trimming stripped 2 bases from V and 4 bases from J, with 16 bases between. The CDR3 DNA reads TGTGCCAGCAGTTACCCCACGGGGGTCCCCGCAGATACGCAGTATTTT. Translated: CASSYPTGVPADTQYF.

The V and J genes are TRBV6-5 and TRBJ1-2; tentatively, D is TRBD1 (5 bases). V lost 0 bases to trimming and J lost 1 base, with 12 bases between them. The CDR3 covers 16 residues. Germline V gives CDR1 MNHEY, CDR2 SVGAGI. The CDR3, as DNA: TGTGCCAGCAGTTACTCGACATCAGGACATAACTATGGCTACACCTTC. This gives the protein CASSYSTSGHNYGYTF.

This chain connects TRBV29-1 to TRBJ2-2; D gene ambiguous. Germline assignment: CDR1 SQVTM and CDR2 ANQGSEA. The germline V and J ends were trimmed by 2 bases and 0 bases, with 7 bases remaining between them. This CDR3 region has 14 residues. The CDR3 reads CSVERQTNTGELFF. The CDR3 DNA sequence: TGCAGCGTTGAACGGCAGACGAACACCGGGGAGCTGTTTTTT.

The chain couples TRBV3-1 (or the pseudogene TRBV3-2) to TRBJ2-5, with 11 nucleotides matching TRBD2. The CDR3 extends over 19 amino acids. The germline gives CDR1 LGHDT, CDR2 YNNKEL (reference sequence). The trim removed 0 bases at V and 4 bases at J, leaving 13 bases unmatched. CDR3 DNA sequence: TGTGCCAGCAGCCAAGATGGAAGACTAGCGGGGACACGGAGAGAGACCCAGTACTTC. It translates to CASSQDGRLAGTRRETQYF.

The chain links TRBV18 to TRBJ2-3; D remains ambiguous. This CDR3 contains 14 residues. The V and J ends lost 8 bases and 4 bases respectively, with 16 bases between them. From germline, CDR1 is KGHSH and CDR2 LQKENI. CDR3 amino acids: CASGNGNPPDTQYF. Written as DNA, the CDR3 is TGTGCCAGCGGAAACGGAAACCCCCCAGATACGCAGTATTTT.

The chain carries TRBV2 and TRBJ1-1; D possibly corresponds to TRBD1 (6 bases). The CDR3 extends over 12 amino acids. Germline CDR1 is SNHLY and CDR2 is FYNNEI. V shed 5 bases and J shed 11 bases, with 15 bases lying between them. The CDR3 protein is CASSMGASAAFF. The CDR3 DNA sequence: TGTGCCAGCAGTATGGGGGCGTCGGCTGCTTTCTTT. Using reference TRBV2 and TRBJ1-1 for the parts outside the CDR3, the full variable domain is EPEVTQTPSHQVTQMGQEVILRCVPISNHLYFYWYRQILGQKVEFLVSFYNNEISEKSEIFDDQFSVERPDGSNFTLKIRSTKLEDSAMYFCASSMGASAAFFGQGTRLTVV.

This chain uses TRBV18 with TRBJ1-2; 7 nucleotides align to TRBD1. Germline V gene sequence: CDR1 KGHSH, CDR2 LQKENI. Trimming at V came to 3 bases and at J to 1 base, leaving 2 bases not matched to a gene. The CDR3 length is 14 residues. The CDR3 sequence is CASSPRQGNYGYTF. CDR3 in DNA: TGTGCCAGCTCACCCAGACAGGGTAACTATGGCTACACCTTC.

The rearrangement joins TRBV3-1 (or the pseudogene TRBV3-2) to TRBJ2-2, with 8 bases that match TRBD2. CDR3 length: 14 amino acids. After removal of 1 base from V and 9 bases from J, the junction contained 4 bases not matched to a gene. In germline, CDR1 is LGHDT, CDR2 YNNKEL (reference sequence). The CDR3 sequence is CASSQGIAGWELFF. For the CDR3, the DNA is TGTGCCAGCAGCCAAGGGATAGCGGGATGGGAGCTGTTTTTT.

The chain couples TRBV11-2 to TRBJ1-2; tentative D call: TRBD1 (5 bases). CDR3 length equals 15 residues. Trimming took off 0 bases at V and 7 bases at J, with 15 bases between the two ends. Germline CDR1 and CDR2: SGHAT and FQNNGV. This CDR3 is CASSLEDQGRVGYTF. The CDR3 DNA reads TGTGCCAGCAGCTTAGAGGATCAGGGACGTGTTGGCTACACCTTC. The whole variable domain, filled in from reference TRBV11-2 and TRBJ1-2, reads EAGVAQSPRYKIIEKRQSVAFWCNPISGHATLYWYQQILGQGPKLLIQFQNNGVVDDSQLPKDRFSAERLKGVDSTLKIQPAKLEDSAVYLCASSLEDQGRVGYTFGSGTRLTVV.

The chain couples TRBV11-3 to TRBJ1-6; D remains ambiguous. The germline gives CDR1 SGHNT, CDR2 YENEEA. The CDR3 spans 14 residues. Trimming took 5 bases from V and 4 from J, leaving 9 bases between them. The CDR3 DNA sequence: TGTGCCAGCAGCGGCAGCTCTTATAATTCACCCCTCCACTTT. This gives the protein CASSGSSYNSPLHF.

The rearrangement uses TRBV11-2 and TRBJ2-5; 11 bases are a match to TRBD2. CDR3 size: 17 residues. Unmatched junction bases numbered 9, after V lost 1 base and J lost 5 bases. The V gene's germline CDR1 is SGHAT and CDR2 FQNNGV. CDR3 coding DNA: TGTGCCAGCAGCTTAGTTCTTCTAGCGGGGGGTTGGGAGACCCAGTACTTC. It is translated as CASSLVLLAGGWETQYF.

CDR3 residues: CASSPIGQGELQYF. CDR3 DNA: TGTGCCAGCTCTCCCATAGGACAGGGTGAGCTGCAGTACTTC. The rearrangement uses TRBV18 and TRBJ2-7; 8 nucleotides match TRBD1. With V trimmed by 6 bases and J by 9 bases, 13 bases remained unmatched. This CDR3 contains 14 residues. Per germline, CDR1 KGHSH and CDR2 LQKENI. The full variable domain, with the rest looked up from reference TRBV18 and TRBJ2-7, is NAGVMQNPRHLVRRRGQEARLRCSPMKGHSHVYWYRQLPEEGLKFMVYLQKENIIDESGMPKERFSAEFPKEGPSILRIQQVVRGDSAAYFCASSPIGQGELQYFGPGTRLTVT.

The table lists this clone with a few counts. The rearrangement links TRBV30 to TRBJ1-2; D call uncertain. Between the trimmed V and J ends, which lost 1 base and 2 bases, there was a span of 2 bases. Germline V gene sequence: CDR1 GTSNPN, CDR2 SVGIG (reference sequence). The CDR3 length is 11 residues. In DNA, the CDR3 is TGTGCCTGGAGTGAGAACTATGGCTACACCTTC. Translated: CAWSENYGYTF. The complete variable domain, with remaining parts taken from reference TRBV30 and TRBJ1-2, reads SQTIHQWPATLVQPVGSPLSLECTVEGTSNPNLYWYRQAAGRGLQLLFYSVGIGQISSEVPQNLSASRPQDRQFILSSKKLLLSDSGFYLCAWSENYGYTFGSGTRLTVV.

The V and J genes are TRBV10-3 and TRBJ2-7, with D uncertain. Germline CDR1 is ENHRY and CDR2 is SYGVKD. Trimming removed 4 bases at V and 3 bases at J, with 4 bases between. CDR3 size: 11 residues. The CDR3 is CAISGNYEQYF. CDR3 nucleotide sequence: TGTGCCATCAGTGGGAACTACGAGCAGTACTTC.